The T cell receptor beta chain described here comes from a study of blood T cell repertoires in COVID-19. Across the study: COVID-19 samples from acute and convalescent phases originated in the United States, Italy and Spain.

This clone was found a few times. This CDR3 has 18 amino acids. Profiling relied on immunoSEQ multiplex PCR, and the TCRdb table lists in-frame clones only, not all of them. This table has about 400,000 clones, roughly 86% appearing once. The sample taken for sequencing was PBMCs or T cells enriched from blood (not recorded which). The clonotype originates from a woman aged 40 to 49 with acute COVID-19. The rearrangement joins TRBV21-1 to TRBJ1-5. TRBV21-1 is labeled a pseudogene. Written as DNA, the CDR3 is TGTGCCAGCAGCAAAGAGGGGCTGGAGGGGCTCATCTATCAGCCCCAGCATTTT. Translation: CASSKEGLEGLIYQPQHF.